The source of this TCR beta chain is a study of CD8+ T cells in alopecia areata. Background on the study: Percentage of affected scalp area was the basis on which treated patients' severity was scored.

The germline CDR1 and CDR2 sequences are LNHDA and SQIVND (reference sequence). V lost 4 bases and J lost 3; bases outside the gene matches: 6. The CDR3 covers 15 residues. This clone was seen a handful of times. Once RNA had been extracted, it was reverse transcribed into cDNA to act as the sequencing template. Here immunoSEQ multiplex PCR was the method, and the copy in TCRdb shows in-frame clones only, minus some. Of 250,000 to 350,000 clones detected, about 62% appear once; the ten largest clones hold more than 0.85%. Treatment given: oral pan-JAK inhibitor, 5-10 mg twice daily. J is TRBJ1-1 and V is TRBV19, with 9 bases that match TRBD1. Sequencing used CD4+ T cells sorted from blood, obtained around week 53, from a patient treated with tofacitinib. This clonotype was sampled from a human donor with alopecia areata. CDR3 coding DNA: TGTGCCAGTAGTACCCAATGGACAGGGGACACTGAAGCTTTCTTT. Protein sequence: CASSTQWTGDTEAFF.